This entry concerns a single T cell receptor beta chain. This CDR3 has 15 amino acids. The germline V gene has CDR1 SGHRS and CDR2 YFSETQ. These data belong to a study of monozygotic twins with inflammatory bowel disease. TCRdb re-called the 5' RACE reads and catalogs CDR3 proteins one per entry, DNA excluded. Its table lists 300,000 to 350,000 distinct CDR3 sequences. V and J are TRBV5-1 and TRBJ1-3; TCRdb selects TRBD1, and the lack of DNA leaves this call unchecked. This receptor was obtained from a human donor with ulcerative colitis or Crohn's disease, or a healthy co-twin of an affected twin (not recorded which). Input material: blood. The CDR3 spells CASSLAGTAGNTIYF. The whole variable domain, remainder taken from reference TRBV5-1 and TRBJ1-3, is KAGVTQTPRYLIKTRGQQVTLSCSPISGHRSVSWYQQTPGQGLQFLFEYFSETQRNKGNFPGRFSGRQFSNSRSEMNVSTLELGDSALYLCASSLAGTAGNTIYFGEGSWLTVV.